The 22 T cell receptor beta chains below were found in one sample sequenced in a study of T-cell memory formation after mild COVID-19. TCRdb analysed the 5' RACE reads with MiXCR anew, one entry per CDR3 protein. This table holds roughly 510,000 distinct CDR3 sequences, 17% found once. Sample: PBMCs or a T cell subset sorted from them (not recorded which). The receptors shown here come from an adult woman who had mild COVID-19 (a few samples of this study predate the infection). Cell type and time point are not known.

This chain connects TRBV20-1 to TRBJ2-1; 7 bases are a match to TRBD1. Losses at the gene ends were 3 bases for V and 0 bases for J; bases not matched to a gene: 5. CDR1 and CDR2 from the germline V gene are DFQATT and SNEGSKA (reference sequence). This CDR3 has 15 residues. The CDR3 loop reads CSARDRIFSYNEQFF. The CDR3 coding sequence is TGCAGTGCTAGGGACAGGATTTTCTCCTACAATGAGCAGTTCTTC.

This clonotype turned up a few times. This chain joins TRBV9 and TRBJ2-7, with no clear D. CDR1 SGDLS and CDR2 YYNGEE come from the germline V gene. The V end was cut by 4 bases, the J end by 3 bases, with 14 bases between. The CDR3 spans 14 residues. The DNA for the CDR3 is TGTGCCAGCAGCTTGGCCCCAATATTCTACGAGCAGTACTTC. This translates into CASSLAPIFYEQYF.

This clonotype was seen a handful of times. The CDR3 sequence is CSAMEGAMGGELFF. The DNA of the CDR3 is TGCAGTGCTATGGAGGGAGCCATGGGCGGGGAGCTGTTTTTT. The V call is TRBV20-1, the J call TRBJ2-2; TRBD2 is a possible D gene (6 bases). The V gene's germline CDR1 is DFQATT and CDR2 SNEGSKA (reference sequence). Trimming cost V 4 bases and J 7 bases, with 16 bases left between them. This CDR3 is 14 amino acids long.

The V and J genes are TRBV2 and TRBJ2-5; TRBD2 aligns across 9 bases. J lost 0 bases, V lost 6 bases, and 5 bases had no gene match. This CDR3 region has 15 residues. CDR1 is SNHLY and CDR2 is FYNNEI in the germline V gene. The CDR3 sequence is CASSVWTSDQETQYF. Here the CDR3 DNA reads TGTGCCAGCAGCGTTTGGACTAGCGACCAAGAGACCCAGTACTTC.

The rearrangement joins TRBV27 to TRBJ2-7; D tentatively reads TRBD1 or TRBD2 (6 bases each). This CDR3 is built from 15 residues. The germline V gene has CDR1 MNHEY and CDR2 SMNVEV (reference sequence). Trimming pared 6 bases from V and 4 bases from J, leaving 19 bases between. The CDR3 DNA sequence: TGTGCCAGCAGCTCTCACGGGGGCCCCAGGTACGAGCAGTACTTC. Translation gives CASSSHGGPRYEQYF.

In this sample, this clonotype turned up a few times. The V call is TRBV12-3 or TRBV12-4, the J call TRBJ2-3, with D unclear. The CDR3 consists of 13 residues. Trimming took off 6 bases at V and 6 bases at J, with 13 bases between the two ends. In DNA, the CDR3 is TGTGCCAGCAGCCTCTATGGTGCCGATACGCAGTATTTT. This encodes CASSLYGADTQYF.

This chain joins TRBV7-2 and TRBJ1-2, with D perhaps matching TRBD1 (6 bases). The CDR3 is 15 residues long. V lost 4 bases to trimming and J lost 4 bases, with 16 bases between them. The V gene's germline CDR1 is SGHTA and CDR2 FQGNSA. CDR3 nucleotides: TGTGCCAGCAGCTCTGAACCCAGGGGCGGCTATGGCTACACCTTC. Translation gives CASSSEPRGGYGYTF. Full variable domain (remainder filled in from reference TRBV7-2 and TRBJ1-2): GAGVSQSPSNKVTEKGKDVELRCDPISGHTALYWYRQSLGQGLEFLIYFQGNSAPDKSGLPSDRFSAERTGGSVSTLTIQRTQQEDSAVYLCASSSEPRGGYGYTFGSGTRLTVV.

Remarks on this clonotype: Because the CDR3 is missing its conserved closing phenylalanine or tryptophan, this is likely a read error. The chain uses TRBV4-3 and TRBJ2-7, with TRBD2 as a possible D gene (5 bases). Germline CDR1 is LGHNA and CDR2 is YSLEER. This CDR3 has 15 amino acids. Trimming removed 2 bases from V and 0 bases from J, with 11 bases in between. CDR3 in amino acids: CASSQQPRDSYEQYL. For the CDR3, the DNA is TGCGCCAGCAGCCAACAGCCCCGGGACTCCTACGAGCAGTACTTA.

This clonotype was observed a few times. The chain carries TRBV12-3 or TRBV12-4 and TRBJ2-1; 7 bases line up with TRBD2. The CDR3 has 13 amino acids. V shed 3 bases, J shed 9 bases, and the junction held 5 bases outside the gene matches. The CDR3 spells CASSLLTSVEQFF. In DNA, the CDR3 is TGTGCCAGCAGTTTGCTCACTAGCGTTGAGCAGTTCTTC.

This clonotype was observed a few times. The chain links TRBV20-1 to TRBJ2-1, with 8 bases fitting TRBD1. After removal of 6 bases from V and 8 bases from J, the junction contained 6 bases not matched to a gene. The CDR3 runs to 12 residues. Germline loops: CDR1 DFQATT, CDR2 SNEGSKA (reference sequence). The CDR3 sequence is CSATNRGDEQFF. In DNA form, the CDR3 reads TGCAGTGCCACGAACAGGGGGGATGAGCAGTTCTTC.

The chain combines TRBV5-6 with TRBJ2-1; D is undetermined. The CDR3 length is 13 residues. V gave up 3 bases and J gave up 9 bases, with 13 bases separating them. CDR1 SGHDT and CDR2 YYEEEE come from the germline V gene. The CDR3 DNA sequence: TGTGCCAGCAGCTGGGGTAGGCCGGGTGAGCAGTTCTTC. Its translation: CASSWGRPGEQFF.

In nucleotides, the CDR3 is TGTGCCTCCGGAGGACAGGGGGCCGCTAACTATGGCTACACCTTC. It yields the protein CASGGQGAANYGYTF. The chain combines TRBV30 with TRBJ1-2; 11 nucleotides match TRBD1. This CDR3 contains 15 residues. After removal of 7 bases from V and 0 bases from J, the junction contained 7 bases not matched to a gene. CDR1 GTSNPN and CDR2 SVGIG come from the germline V gene (reference sequence).

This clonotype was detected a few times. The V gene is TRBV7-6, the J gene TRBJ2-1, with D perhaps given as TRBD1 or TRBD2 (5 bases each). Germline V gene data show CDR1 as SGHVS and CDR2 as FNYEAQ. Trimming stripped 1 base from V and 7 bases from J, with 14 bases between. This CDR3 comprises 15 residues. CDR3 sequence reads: CASSLVLGAWNEQFF. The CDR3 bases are TGTGCCAGCAGCTTAGTCCTCGGGGCCTGGAATGAGCAGTTCTTC.

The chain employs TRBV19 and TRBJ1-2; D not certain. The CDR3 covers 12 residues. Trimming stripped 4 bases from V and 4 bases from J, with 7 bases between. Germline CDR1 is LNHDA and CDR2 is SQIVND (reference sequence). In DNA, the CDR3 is TGTGCCAGTAGTACCTTTTTCTATGGCTACACCTTC. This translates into CASSTFFYGYTF.

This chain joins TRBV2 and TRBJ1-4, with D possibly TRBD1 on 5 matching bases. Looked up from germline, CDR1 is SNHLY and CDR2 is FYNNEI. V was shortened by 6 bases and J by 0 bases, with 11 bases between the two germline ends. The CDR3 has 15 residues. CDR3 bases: TGTGCCAGCAGCTCCGACAGTGCAACTAATGAAAAACTGTTTTTT. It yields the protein CASSSDSATNEKLFF.

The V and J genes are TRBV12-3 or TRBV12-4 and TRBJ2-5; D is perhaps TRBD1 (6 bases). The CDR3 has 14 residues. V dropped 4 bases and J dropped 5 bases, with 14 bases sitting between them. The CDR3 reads CASSYHRDGETQYF. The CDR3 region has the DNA TGTGCCAGCAGTTACCACAGGGATGGGGAGACCCAGTACTTC.

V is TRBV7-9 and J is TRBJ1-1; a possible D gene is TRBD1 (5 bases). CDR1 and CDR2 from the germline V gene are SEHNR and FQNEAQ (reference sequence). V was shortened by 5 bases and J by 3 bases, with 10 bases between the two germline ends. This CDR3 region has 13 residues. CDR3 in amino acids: CASSADSYTEAFF. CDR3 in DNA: TGTGCCAGCAGCGCAGACAGCTACACTGAAGCTTTCTTT.

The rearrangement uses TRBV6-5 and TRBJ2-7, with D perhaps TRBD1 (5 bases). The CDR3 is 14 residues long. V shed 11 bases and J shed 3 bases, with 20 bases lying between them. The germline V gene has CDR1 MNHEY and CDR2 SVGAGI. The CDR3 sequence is CAVRKDTKLYEQYF. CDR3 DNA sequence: TGTGCCGTCCGGAAGGACACTAAGCTCTACGAGCAGTACTTC.

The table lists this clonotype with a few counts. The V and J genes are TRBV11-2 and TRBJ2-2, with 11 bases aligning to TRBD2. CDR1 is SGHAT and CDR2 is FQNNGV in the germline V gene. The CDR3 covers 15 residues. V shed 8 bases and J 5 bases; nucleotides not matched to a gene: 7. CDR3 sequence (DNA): TGTGCCAGCTCCTCCCTAGCGGGAGGAACCGGGGAGCTGTTTTTT. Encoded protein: CASSSLAGGTGELFF. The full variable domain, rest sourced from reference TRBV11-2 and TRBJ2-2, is EAGVAQSPRYKIIEKRQSVAFWCNPISGHATLYWYQQILGQGPKLLIQFQNNGVVDDSQLPKDRFSAERLKGVDSTLKIQPAKLEDSAVYLCASSSLAGGTGELFFGEGSRLTVL.

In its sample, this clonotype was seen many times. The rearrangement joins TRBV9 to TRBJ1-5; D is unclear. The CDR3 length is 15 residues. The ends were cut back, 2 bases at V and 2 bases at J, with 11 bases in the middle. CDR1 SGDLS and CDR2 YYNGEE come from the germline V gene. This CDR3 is CASSVDPEGNQPQHF. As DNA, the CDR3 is TGTGCCAGCAGCGTGGACCCGGAGGGCAATCAGCCCCAGCATTTT.

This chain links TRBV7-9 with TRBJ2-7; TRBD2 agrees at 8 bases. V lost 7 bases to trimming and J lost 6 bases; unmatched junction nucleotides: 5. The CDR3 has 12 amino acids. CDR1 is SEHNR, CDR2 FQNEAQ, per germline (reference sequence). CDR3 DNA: TGTGCCAGCACTCCGGGGGGGATCGAGCAGTACTTC. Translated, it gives CASTPGGIEQYF.

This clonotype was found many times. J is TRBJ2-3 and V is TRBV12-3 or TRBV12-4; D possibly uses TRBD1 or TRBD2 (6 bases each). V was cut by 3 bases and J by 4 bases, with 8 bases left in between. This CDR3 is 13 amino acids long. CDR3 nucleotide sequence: TGTGCCAGCAGTTTCGGGGGCCCAGATACGCAGTATTTT. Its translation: CASSFGGPDTQYF.